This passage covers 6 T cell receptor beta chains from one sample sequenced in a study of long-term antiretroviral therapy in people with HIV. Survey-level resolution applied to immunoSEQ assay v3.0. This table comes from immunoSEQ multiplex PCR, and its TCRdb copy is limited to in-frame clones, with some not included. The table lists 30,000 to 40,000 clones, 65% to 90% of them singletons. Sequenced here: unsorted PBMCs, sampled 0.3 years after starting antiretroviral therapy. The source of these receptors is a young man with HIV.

The DNA of the CDR3 is TGTGCCAGCAGCTGGGAGGAGACCCAGTACTTC. Encoded protein: CASSWEETQYF. The chain is built from TRBV5-6 and TRBJ2-5; weak D call: TRBD2 (5 bases). Trimming removed 3 bases from V and 5 bases from J, with 5 bases in between. CDR1 and CDR2 from the germline V gene are SGHDT and YYEEEE. This CDR3 contains 11 residues. The whole variable domain, filled in from reference TRBV5-6 and TRBJ2-5, reads DAGVTQSPTHLIKTRGQQVTLRCSPKSGHDTVSWYQQALGQGPQFIFQYYEEEERQRGNFPDRFSGHQFPNYSSELNVNALLLGDSALYLCASSWEETQYFGPGTRLLVL.

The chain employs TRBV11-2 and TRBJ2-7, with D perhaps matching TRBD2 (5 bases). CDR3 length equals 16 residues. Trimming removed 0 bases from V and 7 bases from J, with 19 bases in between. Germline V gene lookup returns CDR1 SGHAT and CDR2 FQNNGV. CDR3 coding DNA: TGTGCCAGCAGCTTAGAGGAGGCAATCCCTTCCTTGGAGCAGTACTTC. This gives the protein CASSLEEAIPSLEQYF.

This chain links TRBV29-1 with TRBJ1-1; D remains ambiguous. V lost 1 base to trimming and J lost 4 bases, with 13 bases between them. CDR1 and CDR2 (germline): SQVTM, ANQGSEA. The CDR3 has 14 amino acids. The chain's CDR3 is CSVEARAASTEAFF. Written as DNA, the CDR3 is TGCAGCGTTGAAGCACGAGCGGCGTCCACTGAAGCTTTCTTT.

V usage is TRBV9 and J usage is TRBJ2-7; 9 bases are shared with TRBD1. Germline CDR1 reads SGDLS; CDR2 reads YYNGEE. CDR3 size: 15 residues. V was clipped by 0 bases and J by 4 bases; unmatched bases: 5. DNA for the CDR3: TGTGCCAGCAGCGTAGCCGGGACAGGGCTGTACGAGCAGTACTTC. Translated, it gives CASSVAGTGLYEQYF.

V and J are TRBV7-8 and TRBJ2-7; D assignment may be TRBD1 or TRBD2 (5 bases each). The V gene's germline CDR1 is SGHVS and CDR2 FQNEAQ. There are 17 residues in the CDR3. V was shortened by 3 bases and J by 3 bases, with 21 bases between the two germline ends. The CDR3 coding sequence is TGTGCCAGCAGCTTTGGACCCAACTCGGGACGGAGCTACGAGCAGTACTTC. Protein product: CASSFGPNSGRSYEQYF.

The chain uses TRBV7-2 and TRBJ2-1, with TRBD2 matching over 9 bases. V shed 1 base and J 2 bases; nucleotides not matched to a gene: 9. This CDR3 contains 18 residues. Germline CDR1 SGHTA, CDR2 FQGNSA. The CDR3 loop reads CASSLEAGGRATYNEQFF. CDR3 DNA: TGTGCCAGCAGCTTAGAAGCTGGCGGGAGGGCCACCTACAATGAGCAGTTCTTC.